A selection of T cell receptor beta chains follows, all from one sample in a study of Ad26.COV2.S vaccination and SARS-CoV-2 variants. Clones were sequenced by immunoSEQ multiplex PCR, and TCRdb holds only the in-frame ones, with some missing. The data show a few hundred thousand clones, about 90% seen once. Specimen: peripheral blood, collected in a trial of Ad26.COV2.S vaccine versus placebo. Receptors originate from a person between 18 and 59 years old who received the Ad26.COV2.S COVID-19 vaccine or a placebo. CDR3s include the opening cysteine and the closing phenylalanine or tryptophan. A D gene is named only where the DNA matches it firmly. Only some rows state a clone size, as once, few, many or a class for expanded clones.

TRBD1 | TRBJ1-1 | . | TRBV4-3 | CASSHEDRGFTEAFF | TGCGCCAGCAGCCATGAAGACAGGGGTTTTACTGAAGCTTTCTTT
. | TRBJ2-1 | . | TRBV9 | CASSLHRLSSYNEQFF | TGTGCCAGCAGCCTTCATAGACTTTCCTCCTACAATGAGCAGTTCTTC
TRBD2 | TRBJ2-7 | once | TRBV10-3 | CAISDLTSGGSYEQYF | TGTGCCATCAGTGACCTCACTAGCGGGGGGTCCTACGAGCAGTACTTC
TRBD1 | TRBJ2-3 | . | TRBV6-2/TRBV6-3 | CASSYGPGQLTDTQYF | TGTGCCAGCAGTTACGGACCGGGACAGCTCACAGATACGCAGTATTTT
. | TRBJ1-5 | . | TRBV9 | CASSVGQGSNQPQHF | TGTGCCAGCAGCGTAGGTCAGGGTAGCAATCAGCCCCAGCATTTT
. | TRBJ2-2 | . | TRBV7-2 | CASSLLGVQNTGELFF | TGTGCCAGCAGCTTATTGGGTGTGCAGAACACCGGGGAGCTGTTTTTT
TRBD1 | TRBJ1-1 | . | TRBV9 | CASSAPQMGQGMWRTEAFF | TGTGCCAGCAGCGCTCCTCAAATGGGACAGGGGATGTGGCGCACTGAAGCTTTCTTT
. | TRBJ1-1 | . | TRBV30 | CAWSFTQNTEAFF | TGTGCCTGGAGTTTTACCCAGAACACTGAAGCTTTCTTT
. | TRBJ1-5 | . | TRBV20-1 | CSIGQPQHF | TGCAGTATAGGGCAGCCCCAGCATTTT
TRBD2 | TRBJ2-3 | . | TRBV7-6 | CASSFLSGNSDTQYF | TGTGCCAGCAGCTTCCTTAGCGGGAATTCAGATACGCAGTATTTT
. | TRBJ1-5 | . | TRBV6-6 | CASSLLGGTDQPQHF | TGTGCCAGCAGCTTGCTCGGTGGTACCGATCAGCCCCAGCATTTT
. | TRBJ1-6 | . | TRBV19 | CASSIDPPDPGWNSPLHF | TGTGCCAGTAGTATAGATCCCCCTGACCCCGGATGGAATTCACCCCTCCACTTT
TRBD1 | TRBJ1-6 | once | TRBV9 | CASSTRQGDSPLHF | TGTGCCAGCAGCACCCGACAGGGTGATTCACCCCTCCACTTT